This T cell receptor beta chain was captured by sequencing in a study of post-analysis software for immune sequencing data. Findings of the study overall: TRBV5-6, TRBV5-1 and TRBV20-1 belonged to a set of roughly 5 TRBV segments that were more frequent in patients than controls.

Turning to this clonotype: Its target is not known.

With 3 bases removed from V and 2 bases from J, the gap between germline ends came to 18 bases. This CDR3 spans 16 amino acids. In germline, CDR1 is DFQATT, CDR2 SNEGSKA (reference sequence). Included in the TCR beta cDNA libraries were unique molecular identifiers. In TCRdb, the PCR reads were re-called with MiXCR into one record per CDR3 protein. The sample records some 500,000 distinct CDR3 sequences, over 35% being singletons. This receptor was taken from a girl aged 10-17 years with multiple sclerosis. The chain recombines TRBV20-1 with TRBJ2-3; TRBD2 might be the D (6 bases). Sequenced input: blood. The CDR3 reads CSARGGLPLVTDTQYF. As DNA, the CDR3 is TGCAGTGCTAGGGGTGGACTACCCCTAGTCACAGATACGCAGTATTTT.